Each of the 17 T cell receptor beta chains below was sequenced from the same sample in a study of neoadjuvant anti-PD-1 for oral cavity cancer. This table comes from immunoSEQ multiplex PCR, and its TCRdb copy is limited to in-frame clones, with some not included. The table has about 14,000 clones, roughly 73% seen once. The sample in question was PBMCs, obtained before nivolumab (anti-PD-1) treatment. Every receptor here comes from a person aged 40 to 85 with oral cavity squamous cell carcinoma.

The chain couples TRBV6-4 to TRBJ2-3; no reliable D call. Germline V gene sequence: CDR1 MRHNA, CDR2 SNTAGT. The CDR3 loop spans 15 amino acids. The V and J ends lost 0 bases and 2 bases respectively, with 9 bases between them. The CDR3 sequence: CASSDSIGITDTQYF. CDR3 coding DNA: TGTGCCAGCAGTGACTCAATAGGAATCACAGATACGCAGTATTTT.

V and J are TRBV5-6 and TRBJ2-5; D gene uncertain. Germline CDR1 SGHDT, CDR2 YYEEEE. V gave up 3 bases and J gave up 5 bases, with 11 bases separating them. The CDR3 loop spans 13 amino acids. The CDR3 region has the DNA TGTGCCAGCAGCTCGAGAATGTGGGAGACCCAGTACTTC. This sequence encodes CASSSRMWETQYF.

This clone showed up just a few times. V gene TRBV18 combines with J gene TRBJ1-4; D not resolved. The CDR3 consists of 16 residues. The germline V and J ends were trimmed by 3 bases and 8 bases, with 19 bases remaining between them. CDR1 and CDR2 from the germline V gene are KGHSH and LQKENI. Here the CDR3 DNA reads TGTGCCAGCTCACCCCCAGGTCTGAGGGATAGAGAAAAACTGTTTTTT. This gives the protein CASSPPGLRDREKLFF.

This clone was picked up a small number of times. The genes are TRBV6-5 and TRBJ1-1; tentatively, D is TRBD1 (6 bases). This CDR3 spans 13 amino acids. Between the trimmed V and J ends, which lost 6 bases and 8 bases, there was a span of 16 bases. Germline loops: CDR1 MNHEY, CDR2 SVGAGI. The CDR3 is CASRPRGPTEAFF. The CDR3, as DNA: TGTGCCAGCAGGCCTCGGGGGCCGACGGAAGCTTTCTTT.

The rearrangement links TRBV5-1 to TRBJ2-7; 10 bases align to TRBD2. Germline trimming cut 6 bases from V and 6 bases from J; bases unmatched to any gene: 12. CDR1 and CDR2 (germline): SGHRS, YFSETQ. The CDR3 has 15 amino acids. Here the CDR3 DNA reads TGCGCCAGCACATCGAAGGCTAGCGGGAGATTCGAGCAGTACTTC. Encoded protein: CASTSKASGRFEQYF.

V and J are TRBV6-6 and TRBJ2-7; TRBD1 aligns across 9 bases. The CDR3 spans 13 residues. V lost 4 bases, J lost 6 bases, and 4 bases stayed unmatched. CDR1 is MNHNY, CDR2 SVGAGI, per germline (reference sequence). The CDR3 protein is CASSSGQGGEQYF. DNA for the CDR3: TGTGCCAGCAGTTCGGGACAGGGCGGCGAGCAGTACTTC.

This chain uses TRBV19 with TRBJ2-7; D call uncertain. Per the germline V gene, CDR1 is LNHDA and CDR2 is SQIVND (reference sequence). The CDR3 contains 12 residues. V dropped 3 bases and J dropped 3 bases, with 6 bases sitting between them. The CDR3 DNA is TGTGCCAGTAGTATCCCAGGCTACGAGCAGTACTTC. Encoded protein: CASSIPGYEQYF.

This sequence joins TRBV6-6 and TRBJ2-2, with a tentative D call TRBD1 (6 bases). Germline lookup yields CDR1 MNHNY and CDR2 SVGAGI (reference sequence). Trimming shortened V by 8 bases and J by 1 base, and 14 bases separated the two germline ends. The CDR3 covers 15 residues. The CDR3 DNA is TGTGCCAGCCACTTGTCAGGGGAGAACACCGGGGAGCTGTTTTTT. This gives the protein CASHLSGENTGELFF.

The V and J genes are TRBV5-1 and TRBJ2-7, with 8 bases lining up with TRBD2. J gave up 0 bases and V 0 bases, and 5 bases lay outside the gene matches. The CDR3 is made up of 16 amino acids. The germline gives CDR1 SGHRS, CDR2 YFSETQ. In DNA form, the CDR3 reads TGCGCCAGCAGCTTGGACTCTACTAGCGGCTCCTACGAGCAGTACTTC. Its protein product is CASSLDSTSGSYEQYF.

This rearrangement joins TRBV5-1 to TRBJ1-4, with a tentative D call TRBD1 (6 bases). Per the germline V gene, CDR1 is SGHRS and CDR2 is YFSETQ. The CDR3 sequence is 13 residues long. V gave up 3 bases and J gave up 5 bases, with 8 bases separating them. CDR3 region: CASSSQGNEKLFF. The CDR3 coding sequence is TGCGCCAGCAGCTCACAGGGAAATGAAAAACTGTTTTTT. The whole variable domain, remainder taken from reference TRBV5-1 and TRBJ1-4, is KAGVTQTPRYLIKTRGQQVTLSCSPISGHRSVSWYQQTPGQGLQFLFEYFSETQRNKGNFPGRFSGRQFSNSRSEMNVSTLELGDSALYLCASSSQGNEKLFFGSGTQLSVL.

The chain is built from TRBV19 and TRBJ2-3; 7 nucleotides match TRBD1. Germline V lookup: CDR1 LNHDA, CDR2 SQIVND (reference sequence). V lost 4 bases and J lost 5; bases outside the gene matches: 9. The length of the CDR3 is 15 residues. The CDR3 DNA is TGTGCCAGTAGTAACACTCAGGGGGTAGGAGATACGCAGTATTTT. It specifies CASSNTQGVGDTQYF.

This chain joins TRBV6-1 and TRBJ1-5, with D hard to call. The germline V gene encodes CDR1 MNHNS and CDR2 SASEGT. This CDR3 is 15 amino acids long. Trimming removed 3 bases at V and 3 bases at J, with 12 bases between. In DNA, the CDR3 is TGTGCCAGCAGTGACCCGCAGGTCCTCAATCAGCCCCAGCATTTT. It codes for CASSDPQVLNQPQHF.

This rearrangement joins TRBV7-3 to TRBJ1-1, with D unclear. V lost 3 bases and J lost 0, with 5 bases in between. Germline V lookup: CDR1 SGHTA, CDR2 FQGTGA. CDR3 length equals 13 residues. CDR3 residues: CASSLGMNTEAFF. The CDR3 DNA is TGTGCCAGCAGCTTGGGAATGAACACTGAAGCTTTCTTT.

The CDR3 DNA sequence: TGCAGCGTTCCCCGCCTCGGTGATCTTACCTACAATGAGCAGTTCTTC. The encoded protein is CSVPRLGDLTYNEQFF. The chain employs TRBV29-1 and TRBJ2-1; D is undetermined. CDR3 size: 16 residues. The V gene's germline CDR1 is SQVTM and CDR2 ANQGSEA. V was shortened by 5 bases and J by 2 bases, with 19 bases between the two germline ends.

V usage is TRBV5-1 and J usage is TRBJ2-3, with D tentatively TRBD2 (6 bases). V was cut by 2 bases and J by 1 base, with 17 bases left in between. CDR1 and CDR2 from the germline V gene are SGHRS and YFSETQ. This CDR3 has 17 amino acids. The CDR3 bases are TGCGCCAGCAGCTTCACGGGAGTCGTAGGGCGCACAGATACGCAGTATTTT. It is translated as CASSFTGVVGRTDTQYF.

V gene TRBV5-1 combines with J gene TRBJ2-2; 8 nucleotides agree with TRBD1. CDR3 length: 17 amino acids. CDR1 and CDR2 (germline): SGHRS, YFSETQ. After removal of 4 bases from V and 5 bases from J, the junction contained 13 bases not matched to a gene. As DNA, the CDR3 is TGCGCCAGCAGCCCACAATCCCAGGGGGCTCCGACCGGGGAGCTGTTTTTT. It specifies CASSPQSQGAPTGELFF.

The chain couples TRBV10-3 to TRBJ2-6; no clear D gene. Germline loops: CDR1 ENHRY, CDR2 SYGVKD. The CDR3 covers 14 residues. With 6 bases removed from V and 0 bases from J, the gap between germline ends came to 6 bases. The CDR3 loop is CAISQDSGANVLTF. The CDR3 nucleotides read TGTGCCATCAGCCAAGACTCTGGGGCCAACGTCCTGACTTTC.